Listed below are T cell receptor beta chains from one sample, sequenced in a study of cytotoxic CD8 clonotypes in ibrutinib-treated CLL. Repertoires were generated with immunoSEQ multiplex PCR, while TCRdb's copy carries only in-frame clones and drops some. The table has more than 50,000 clones, roughly 50% seen once. The input for sequencing was PBMCs, taken after 12 months of ibrutinib treatment. Receptor source: a human donor with chronic lymphocytic leukemia. Each CDR3 is given with its conserved first and last residue. The order of the fields is CDR3 length, D gene, J gene, V gene, clone size, CDR3 protein, CDR3 DNA. A D gene is named only where the DNA matches it firmly. The size of a clone is reported for some rows only, either as once, few or many, or as a class for expanded clones.

len: 16; d_gene: .; j_gene: TRBJ2-3; v_gene: TRBV15; abundance: once; CDR3aa: CATSRDLGGRLDTQYF; CDR3nt: TGTGCCACCAGCAGAGATCTAGGGGGGCGACTAGATACGCAGTATTTT
len: 16; d_gene: .; j_gene: TRBJ2-3; v_gene: TRBV4-2; abundance: .; CDR3aa: CASSQDFGGSADTQYF; CDR3nt: TGTGCCAGCAGCCAAGATTTTGGGGGGAGCGCAGATACGCAGTATTTT
len: 16; d_gene: TRBD2; j_gene: TRBJ2-3; v_gene: TRBV5-1; abundance: .; CDR3aa: CASSLFAGAGGDTQYF; CDR3nt: TGCGCCAGCAGCTTGTTCGCGGGAGCGGGTGGAGATACGCAGTATTTT
len: 13; d_gene: .; j_gene: TRBJ1-2; v_gene: TRBV27; abundance: few; CDR3aa: CASSLVANYGYTF; CDR3nt: TGTGCCAGCAGTTTAGTGGCGAACTATGGCTACACCTTC
len: 14; d_gene: .; j_gene: TRBJ1-1; v_gene: TRBV7-8; abundance: medium-sized; CDR3aa: CASSLIGLNTEAFF; CDR3nt: TGTGCCAGCAGCTTAATAGGACTGAACACTGAAGCTTTCTTT
len: 15; d_gene: .; j_gene: TRBJ2-4; v_gene: TRBV6-5; abundance: .; CDR3aa: CASQDISAVQNIQYF; CDR3nt: TGTGCCAGCCAGGACATTAGCGCGGTACAAAACATTCAGTACTTC
len: 15; d_gene: .; j_gene: TRBJ2-3; v_gene: TRBV2; abundance: .; CDR3aa: CASRSTGLRTDTQYF; CDR3nt: TGTGCCAGCAGGAGCACAGGTCTCCGCACAGATACGCAGTATTTT
len: 13; d_gene: TRBD1; j_gene: TRBJ1-5; v_gene: TRBV30; abundance: many; CDR3aa: CAAGTGGRQPQHF; CDR3nt: TGTGCCGCCGGGACAGGGGGTAGGCAGCCCCAGCATTTT
len: 13; d_gene: .; j_gene: TRBJ1-1; v_gene: TRBV4-2; abundance: many; CDR3aa: CASSQEYWEEGFF; CDR3nt: TGTGCCAGCAGCCAAGAGTATTGGGAGGAGGGTTTCTTT
len: 15; d_gene: .; j_gene: TRBJ2-4; v_gene: TRBV5-4; abundance: .; CDR3aa: CASSLDPRAFSSQYF; CDR3nt: TGTGCCAGCAGCTTGGACCCCAGGGCATTCAGCAGTCAGTACTTC
len: 15; d_gene: TRBD1; j_gene: TRBJ2-1; v_gene: TRBV6-1; abundance: .; CDR3aa: CASSEVAGQGGEQFF; CDR3nt: TGTGCCAGCAGTGAAGTGGCGGGACAGGGTGGGGAGCAGTTCTTC
len: 13; d_gene: .; j_gene: TRBJ2-3; v_gene: TRBV19; abundance: .; CDR3aa: CASSIRGTDTQYF; CDR3nt: TGTGCCAGTAGTATTAGGGGAACAGATACGCAGTATTTT
len: 14; d_gene: .; j_gene: TRBJ1-1; v_gene: TRBV23-1; abundance: .; CDR3aa: CASSQTDGNTEAFF; CDR3nt: TGCGCCAGCAGTCAAACAGACGGGAACACTGAAGCTTTCTTT
len: 13; d_gene: TRBD1; j_gene: TRBJ1-1; v_gene: TRBV7-2; abundance: .; CDR3aa: CASSFLGGSEAFF; CDR3nt: TGTGCCAGCAGCTTTTTAGGGGGCTCTGAAGCTTTCTTT
len: 12; d_gene: .; j_gene: TRBJ2-7; v_gene: TRBV11-2; abundance: .; CDR3aa: CASSPPGYEQYF; CDR3nt: TGTGCCAGCAGCCCACCAGGATACGAGCAGTACTTC
len: 12; d_gene: .; j_gene: TRBJ2-5; v_gene: TRBV7-8; abundance: .; CDR3aa: CASSLAGETQYF; CDR3nt: TGTGCCAGCAGCTTAGCAGGAGAGACCCAGTACTTC
len: 14; d_gene: TRBD1; j_gene: TRBJ1-6; v_gene: TRBV28; abundance: .; CDR3aa: CASSSQGAYSPLHF; CDR3nt: TGTGCCAGCAGCTCACAGGGGGCTTATTCACCCCTCCACTTT
len: 17; d_gene: TRBD2; j_gene: TRBJ2-3; v_gene: TRBV18; abundance: once; CDR3aa: CASSPATSSTGSDTQYF; CDR3nt: TGTGCCAGCTCACCTGCGACTAGCTCAACGGGGTCAGATACGCAGTATTTT
len: 15; d_gene: .; j_gene: TRBJ2-1; v_gene: TRBV5-1; abundance: .; CDR3aa: CASSATPSSYNEQFF; CDR3nt: TGCGCCAGCAGCGCGACTCCCAGCTCCTACAATGAGCAGTTCTTC
len: 15; d_gene: .; j_gene: TRBJ2-6; v_gene: TRBV7-2; abundance: .; CDR3aa: CASSRSAVGANVLTF; CDR3nt: TGTGCCAGCAGCCGCTCGGCAGTTGGGGCCAACGTCCTGACTTTC
len: 15; d_gene: .; j_gene: TRBJ2-5; v_gene: TRBV6-1; abundance: few; CDR3aa: CASSEALGFKETQYF; CDR3nt: TGTGCCAGCAGTGAAGCATTAGGGTTCAAAGAGACCCAGTACTTC
len: 15; d_gene: .; j_gene: TRBJ1-5; v_gene: TRBV9; abundance: few; CDR3aa: CASSDIPGFLTPQHF; CDR3nt: TGTGCCAGCAGCGACATCCCAGGTTTCCTCACGCCCCAGCATTTT
len: 14; d_gene: .; j_gene: TRBJ1-2; v_gene: TRBV30; abundance: few; CDR3aa: CAWSVQGAVYGYTF; CDR3nt: TGTGCCTGGAGTGTACAAGGGGCAGTCTATGGCTACACCTTC
len: 15; d_gene: .; j_gene: TRBJ2-7; v_gene: TRBV7-8; abundance: many; CDR3aa: CASSPPQGANYEQYF; CDR3nt: TGTGCCAGCAGCCCACCGCAGGGAGCGAACTACGAGCAGTACTTC